This is a list of T cell receptor beta chains from one sample in a study of graft-versus-host responses after intestinal transplantation. Only in-frame clones appear in the TCRdb table, and some are missing; sequencing was by immunoSEQ multiplex PCR. Of about 29,000 clones in the sample, about four fifths were seen once. This material consisted of ileum tissue, taken 98 days after intestinal transplantation. Receptors were obtained from a human patient who received an intestinal transplant, so some T cells may come from the graft donor. CDR3s include the opening cysteine and the closing phenylalanine or tryptophan. The D gene is left open where the match is weak. Clone size is not always given. Where it is, it says once, few, many or a class for expanded clones.

clone size	D gene	V gene	J gene	CDR3 protein	CDR3 DNA
few	-	TRBV19	TRBJ2-7	CASSIGRGGPYEQYF	TGTGCCAGTAGTATAGGAAGAGGGGGACCCTACGAGCAGTACTTC
-	TRBD1	TRBV28	TRBJ1-2	CASSLTGLNDGYTF	TGTGCCAGCAGTTTGACAGGGTTGAACGATGGCTACACCTTC
few	-	TRBV19	TRBJ2-7	CASSISSQSEQYF	TGTGCCAGTAGTATTTCGTCCCAATCCGAGCAGTACTTC
few	TRBD1	TRBV2	TRBJ1-5	CASRTDRERGQPQHF	TGTGCCAGCAGGACGGACAGGGAACGAGGTCAGCCCCAGCATTTT
once	-	TRBV28	TRBJ1-2	CATGTSVNGYTF	TGTGCCACCGGGACATCGGTGAATGGCTACACCTTC
once	TRBD2	TRBV13	TRBJ2-1	CASSPRLAVHNEQFF	TGTGCCAGCAGCCCCCGACTAGCGGTACACAATGAGCAGTTCTTC
-	-	TRBV4-1	TRBJ2-3	CASSQDGRGGTQYF	TGCGCCAGCAGCCAAGATGGGCGTGGGGGTACGCAGTATTTT
-	-	TRBV5-4	TRBJ2-5	CASSRPGETQYF	TGTGCCAGCAGCCGCCCCGGAGAGACCCAGTACTTC
-	TRBD1	TRBV2	TRBJ1-6	CAQRDSGTERSYNSPLHF	TGTGCCCAGCGGGACAGCGGAACCGAGCGCTCCTATAATTCACCCCTCCACTTT
-	TRBD2	TRBV7-2	TRBJ2-3	CASSLSSGGIDTQYF	TGTGCCAGCAGCTTAAGCAGCGGGGGGATAGATACGCAGTATTTT
-	TRBD2	TRBV7-6	TRBJ2-2	CASSLLAANTGELFF	TGTGCCAGCAGCTTACTAGCGGCCAACACCGGGGAGCTGTTTTTT
-	-	TRBV7-8	TRBJ1-5	CASSFTNQPQHF	TGTGCCAGCAGCTTTACTAATCAGCCCCAGCATTTT
-	-	TRBV7-9	TRBJ2-1	CASSGQGWFF	TGTGCCAGCTCGGGCCAGGGGTGGTTCTTC
-	TRBD1	TRBV7-9	TRBJ1-1	CASSAYNRGDEAFF	TGTGCCAGCAGCGCATACAACAGGGGCGATGAAGCTTTCTTT
-	TRBD1	TRBV6-6	TRBJ1-1	CASSGWTGDTEAFF	TGTGCCAGCAGTGGGTGGACAGGGGACACTGAAGCTTTCTTT
-	-	TRBV21-1	TRBJ2-2	CANEIRGLGGWPGELFF	TGTGCCAACGAGATTAGGGGATTGGGGGGTTGGCCCGGGGAGCTGTTTTTT
-	TRBD2	TRBV7-8	TRBJ2-1	CASSATSGSYNEQFF	TGTGCCAGCAGCGCCACTAGCGGATCCTACAATGAGCAGTTCTTC
few	TRBD1	TRBV6-4	TRBJ1-2	CASSGQGGYTF	TGTGCCAGCAGTGGACAGGGTGGCTACACCTTC
-	TRBD1	TRBV2	TRBJ2-5	CASGGTGGRETQYF	TGTGCCAGCGGCGGGACAGGGGGACGGGAGACCCAGTACTTC
-	-	TRBV2	TRBJ1-1	CASSVRVLNTEAFF	TGTGCCAGCAGTGTCAGGGTGCTTAACACTGAAGCTTTCTTT
-	-	TRBV2	TRBJ1-1	CASSDWGEAFF	TGTGCCAGCAGTGATTGGGGGGAAGCTTTCTTT
-	TRBD2	TRBV12-5	TRBJ2-1	CASGRGGAYNEQFF	TGTGCTAGTGGTCGCGGGGGGGCCTACAATGAGCAGTTCTTC
-	-	TRBV12-2	TRBJ1-4	CASRATRTFGANEKLFF	TGTGCAAGTCGCGCGACAAGAACCTTTGGAGCTAATGAAAAACTGTTTTTT
-	TRBD1	TRBV5-8	TRBJ2-7	CASTPQGAGTYEQYF	TGTGCCAGCACCCCGCAGGGGGCGGGAACCTACGAGCAGTACTTC
-	-	TRBV14	TRBJ2-7	CASSQDPAVEQYF	TGTGCCAGCAGCCAGGACCCAGCCGTCGAGCAGTACTTC